One sample yielded the 19 T cell receptor beta chains listed below, sequenced in a study of PD-1 blockade in classical Hodgkin lymphoma (dated by TCRdb to between 2020 and 2021). Library prep was done by the immunoSEQ multiplex PCR assay. Sourced from immuneACCESS, this table was stored by TCRdb with only in-frame sequences that have V and J called. A share of the clones is absent; for the studies checked, an unresolved V gene accounts for under half, and the remainder has no known explanation. Across this sample there are under 30,000 clones, with 60% to 75% seen only once. Roughly 3% of the sample rests with the top ten. Explained via the paper, the time point label denotes: cycle 2 day 1 (C2D1) of nivolumab. All trial patients had relapsed after autologous stem cell transplantation, with cohorts A, B and C differing in prior brentuximab vedotin exposure. Sequencing was performed on peripheral blood mononuclear cells (PBMCs), taken before the second cycle of nivolumab. The receptors come from a human donor with classical Hodgkin lymphoma.

V is TRBV5-1 and J is TRBJ2-3; 7 nucleotides match TRBD2. This CDR3 contains 17 residues. J was trimmed by 2 bases and V by 1 base; bases with no gene match: 10. Germline V gene data show CDR1 as SGHRS and CDR2 as YFSETQ. Here the CDR3 DNA reads TGCGCCAGCAGCTTGCTGGTAGCGGGTGGGAACACAGATACGCAGTATTTT. Its protein product is CASSLLVAGGNTDTQYF.

This clone was seen a handful of times. CDR3 nucleotide sequence: TGTGCCAGCAGTGAATGGACAGCAACGGCTGGTACGCAGTATTTT. Protein product: CASSEWTATAGTQYF. V and J are TRBV2 and TRBJ2-3; weak D call: TRBD1 (6 bases). The CDR3 sequence is 15 residues long. V lost 2 bases, J lost 8 bases, and 17 bases lay in between. CDR1 and CDR2 from the germline V gene are SNHLY and FYNNEI.

V is TRBV19 and J is TRBJ1-1, with 9 positions matching TRBD1. This CDR3 is 15 amino acids long. The junction had 9 bases not matched to a gene; V was cut back by 7 bases and J by 3 bases. From germline, CDR1 is LNHDA and CDR2 SQIVND (reference sequence). CDR3 sequence: CASNPRQGGHTEAFF. The CDR3 DNA follows: TGTGCCAGTAACCCCCGACAGGGGGGGCACACTGAAGCTTTCTTT. The whole variable domain, remainder taken from reference TRBV19 and TRBJ1-1, is DGGITQSPKYLFRKEGQNVTLSCEQNLNHDAMYWYRQDPGQGLRLIYYSQIVNDFQKGDIAEGYSVSREKKESFPLTVTSAQKNPTAFYLCASNPRQGGHTEAFFGQGTRLTVV.

This sequence joins TRBV5-5 and TRBJ2-3; D may be TRBD2 (7 bases). Germline-derived CDR1 and CDR2 are SGHKS and YYEKEE (reference sequence). V gave up 0 bases and J gave up 1 base, with 21 bases separating them. This CDR3 has 19 amino acids. CDR3 coding DNA: TGTGCCAGCAGCTTGGCGGTGGCGGGGGCCCTTCTTCGCACAGATACGCAGTATTTT. Protein: CASSLAVAGALLRTDTQYF.

The chain recombines TRBV5-8 with TRBJ1-1; D remains unclear. Trimming cost V 1 base and J 0 bases, with 13 bases left between them. This CDR3 has 16 residues. Germline V gene lookup returns CDR1 SGHTS and CDR2 YDEGEE. CDR3 DNA sequence: TGTGCCAGCAGCTTGTCCTTCGGGGAGGTGAACACTGAAGCTTTCTTT. Protein sequence: CASSLSFGEVNTEAFF. Together with reference TRBV5-8 and TRBJ1-1, the CDR3 gives the full variable domain: EAGVTQSPTHLIKTRGQQATLRCSPISGHTSVYWYQQALGLGLQFLLWYDEGEERNRGNFPPRFSGRQFPNYSSELNVNALELEDSALYLCASSLSFGEVNTEAFFGQGTRLTVV.

This clone was counted a single time. The chain uses TRBV6-1 and TRBJ1-2, with D perhaps TRBD1 (6 bases). V lost 5 bases and J lost 8, with 15 bases in between. Germline CDR1 and CDR2: MNHNS and SASEGT. This CDR3 has 13 residues. The CDR3 sequence is CASSNRQVHGYTF. CDR3 nucleotides: TGTGCCAGCAGTAACCGACAGGTTCACGGCTACACCTTC.

The V and J genes are TRBV5-4 and TRBJ2-7, with TRBD2 identical over 9 bases. V shed 2 bases and J 7 bases; nucleotides not matched to a gene: 10. From germline, CDR1 is SGHNT and CDR2 YYREEE (reference sequence). The CDR3 totals 15 residues. For the CDR3, the DNA is TGTGCCAGCAGCTTTCAGGGCGGGGGGGCTCAAGAGCAGTACTTC. Its translation: CASSFQGGGAQEQYF.

V gene TRBV4-2 combines with J gene TRBJ2-2, with D perhaps TRBD1 (6 bases). This CDR3 contains 15 residues. CDR1 LGHNA and CDR2 YNFKEQ come from the germline V gene. The V and J ends lost 3 bases and 1 base respectively, with 9 bases between them. The CDR3 loop reads CASSHNRENTGELFF. CDR3 DNA sequence: TGTGCCAGCAGCCACAACAGGGAGAACACCGGGGAGCTGTTTTTT.

The V call is TRBV9, the J call TRBJ2-1; TRBD1 agrees at 9 bases. The CDR3 runs 17 residues. The germline CDR1 and CDR2 sequences are SGDLS and YYNGEE. J was trimmed by 7 bases and V by 0 bases; bases with no gene match: 11. The CDR3 DNA follows: TGTGCCAGCAGCGTAGCTACTTACAGGGGGCGCGGGAATGAGCAGTTCTTC. Amino acids: CASSVATYRGRGNEQFF.

Note on this clone: Other DNA sequences in the same sample also yield this CDR3. The chain recombines TRBV13 with TRBJ2-7; D not certain. This CDR3 spans 13 amino acids. V lost 4 bases, J lost 1 base, and 8 bases lay in between. Germline values: CDR1 PRHDT, CDR2 FYEKMQ (reference sequence). The CDR3 DNA is TGTGCCAGCAGCTCCGGGCGGTCCTACGAGCAGTACTTC. It encodes CASSSGRSYEQYF.

The chain carries TRBV29-1 and TRBJ1-2, with D unresolved. CDR1 is SQVTM and CDR2 is ANQGSEA in the germline V gene. The CDR3 has 13 amino acids. V shed 4 bases and J shed 5 bases, with 14 bases lying between them. The chain's CDR3 is CSVVVVGSYGYTF. As DNA, the CDR3 is TGCAGCGTTGTCGTAGTGGGGAGTTATGGCTACACCTTC.

The genes are TRBV6-1 and TRBJ1-5; D is uncertain. The CDR3 totals 13 residues. V shed 7 bases and J shed 4 bases, with 11 bases lying between them. Germline V CDR1 and CDR2: MNHNS, SASEGT. CDR3 amino acids: CASTNGPNQPQHF. In nucleotides, the CDR3 is TGTGCCAGCACTAACGGGCCGAATCAGCCCCAGCATTTT.

The gene calls are TRBV5-4 and TRBJ2-7, with unresolved D. Trimming cost V 4 bases and J 0 bases, with 8 bases left between them. The germline V gene encodes CDR1 SGHNT and CDR2 YYREEE (reference sequence). This CDR3 has 13 amino acids. CDR3 residues: CASSGRFSYEQYF. The DNA of the CDR3 is TGTGCCAGCAGCGGTCGTTTCTCCTACGAGCAGTACTTC. The full variable domain, in which reference TRBV5-4 and TRBJ2-7 provide the parts outside the CDR3, is ETGVTQSPTHLIKTRGQQVTLRCSSQSGHNTVSWYQQALGQGPQFIFQYYREEENGRGNFPPRFSGLQFPNYSSELNVNALELDDSALYLCASSGRFSYEQYFGPGTRLTVT.

The rearrangement links TRBV18 to TRBJ1-5; unclear D gene. V was clipped by 2 bases and J by 13 bases, with 15 bases between them. The CDR3 is 13 amino acids. Germline values: CDR1 KGHSH, CDR2 LQKENI. CDR3 region: CASSPEGSSVQHF. The CDR3 nucleotides read TGTGCCAGCTCACCAGAAGGCTCGTCAGTTCAGCATTTT.

This clone was seen only a few times. The V call is TRBV19, the J call TRBJ2-1, with 8 bases matching TRBD1. After removal of 5 bases from V and 1 base from J, the junction contained 10 bases not matched to a gene. Looked up from germline, CDR1 is LNHDA and CDR2 is SQIVND (reference sequence). CDR3 length: 17 amino acids. The CDR3 coding sequence is TGTGCCAGTAGTCCCCCATCCAGGGGGCGTTCCTACAATGAGCAGTTCTTC. Amino acids: CASSPPSRGRSYNEQFF.

The CDR3 sequence is CASSLGGSGGTQYF. As DNA, the CDR3 is TGCGCCAGCAGCTTGGGTGGTAGCGGGGGAACCCAGTACTTC. The genes are TRBV5-1 and TRBJ2-5; 9 nucleotides align to TRBD2. This CDR3 has 14 amino acids. Germline V lookup: CDR1 SGHRS, CDR2 YFSETQ. Trimming at V came to 0 bases and at J to 8 bases, leaving 5 bases not matched to a gene.

This clone was seen more than once but under ten times. The V and J genes are TRBV11-2 and TRBJ2-7; D might be TRBD2 (6 bases). The CDR3 consists of 16 residues. V was shortened by 2 bases and J by 3 bases, with 17 bases between the two germline ends. The germline CDR1 and CDR2 sequences are SGHAT and FQNNGV. The CDR3 is CASSLNPQDYFYEQYF. As DNA, the CDR3 is TGTGCCAGCAGCTTAAACCCTCAGGACTATTTCTACGAGCAGTACTTC.

V is TRBV4-1 and J is TRBJ2-3; 7 nucleotides align to TRBD2. Germline V lookup: CDR1 MGHRA, CDR2 YSYEKL. V shed 2 bases and J 3 bases; nucleotides not matched to a gene: 5. CDR3 length equals 15 residues. CDR3 bases: TGCGCCAGCAGCCAACTGCTAGCGGCTACAGATACGCAGTATTTT. Encoded protein: CASSQLLAATDTQYF.

The chain is built from TRBV4-2 and TRBJ1-2, with D perhaps TRBD1 (6 bases). Trimming took 2 bases from V and 8 from J, leaving 18 bases between them. CDR1 and CDR2 (germline): LGHNA, YNFKEQ. This CDR3 has 15 residues. The CDR3 nucleotides are TGTGCCAGCAGCCAAACCCCGGGACATAAACTAGGCTACACCTTC. This gives the protein CASSQTPGHKLGYTF.